This entry lists 27 T cell receptor beta chains sequenced from one sample in a study of blood T cells in healthy people across ages. A J-beta primer mix and a sample-barcoded 5' primer were used in a second PCR of roughly 7 to 12 cycles. Using its own MiXCR run on the 5' RACE reads, TCRdb lists one record per CDR3 protein. Of some 1.8 million distinct CDR3 sequences listed, about two fifths are singletons. Sequenced input: blood. The receptors shown here come from a human donor in good health.

A few counts support this clonotype. This chain connects TRBV6-5 to TRBJ1-1; perhaps TRBD1 as D (5 bases). The CDR3 consists of 15 residues. CDR1 and CDR2 from the germline V gene are MNHEY and SVGAGI. The V gene lost 0 bases and the J gene lost 4 bases, with 12 bases spanning the gap. This CDR3 reads CASSYSPTDSTEAFF. For the CDR3, the DNA is TGTGCCAGCAGTTACTCGCCAACCGACAGCACTGAAGCTTTCTTT.

The chain couples TRBV10-3 to TRBJ1-2; D unresolved. Germline lookup yields CDR1 ENHRY and CDR2 SYGVKD. CDR3 length equals 14 residues. Between the trimmed V and J ends, which lost 6 bases and 8 bases, there was a span of 19 bases. The CDR3 spells CAIRSPLGHGGYTF. CDR3 sequence (DNA): TGTGCCATCAGATCCCCCTTGGGTCACGGGGGCTACACCTTC.

This clonotype appeared a few times. J is TRBJ2-7 and V is TRBV6-1; D assignment may be TRBD1 or TRBD2 (5 bases each). This CDR3 region has 17 residues. The V gene's germline CDR1 is MNHNS and CDR2 SASEGT. V lost 5 bases and J 0 bases, leaving 20 bases between the germline ends. The CDR3 bases are TGTGCCAGCAGTCTAGAACCGGGGCCGCCAAGCTCCTACGAGCAGTACTTC. Protein sequence: CASSLEPGPPSSYEQYF.

In this sample, this clonotype turned up a few times. The CDR3 DNA follows: TGTGCCAGCAGCCCCCGGGACAGAGTGGACGAGCAGTACTTC. It specifies CASSPRDRVDEQYF. The chain has TRBV7-9 and TRBJ2-5, with 7 bases aligning to TRBD1. The assigned J gene may be wrong: the sequence end matches TRBJ2-7 better. This CDR3 has 14 residues. CDR1 SEHNR and CDR2 FQNEAQ come from the germline V gene (reference sequence).

The chain couples TRBV28 to TRBJ2-1; D uncertain. Germline CDR1 MDHEN, CDR2 SYDVKM. This CDR3 is 12 amino acids long. Trimming cost V 6 bases and J 3 bases, with 6 bases left between them. CDR3 protein: CASSDYYNEQFF. CDR3 in DNA: TGTGCCAGCAGCGATTACTACAATGAGCAGTTCTTC.

This clonotype was observed many times. The chain joins TRBV7-2 to TRBJ2-2; 7 bases match TRBD1. Trimming removed 6 bases from V and 2 bases from J; junction bases left unmatched: 3. The CDR3 covers 14 residues. The germline V gene has CDR1 SGHTA and CDR2 FQGNSA. As DNA, the CDR3 is TGTGCCAGCAGGAGGGACAGTAACACCGGGGAGCTGTTTTTT. Translating gives CASRRDSNTGELFF.

The J gene is TRBJ2-5, the V gene TRBV7-2; D call uncertain. The V end was cut by 5 bases, the J end by 7 bases, with 8 bases between. Germline assignment: CDR1 SGHTA and CDR2 FQGNSA. The CDR3 consists of 11 residues. The DNA for the CDR3 is TGTGCCAGCAGCCCCGGGTGGACCCAGTACTTC. Protein product: CASSPGWTQYF.

The rearrangement uses TRBV18 and TRBJ1-1; D is unclear. Trimming removed 6 bases from V and 3 bases from J, with 11 bases in between. The CDR3 spans 13 residues. CDR1 is KGHSH, CDR2 LQKENI, per germline. In DNA form, the CDR3 reads TGTGCCAGCTCGCCAAACCCCCACACTGAAGCTTTCTTT. Translation gives CASSPNPHTEAFF.

The gene calls are TRBV18 and TRBJ2-7; D is unclear. Germline V gives CDR1 KGHSH, CDR2 LQKENI. The CDR3 has 13 residues. The germline V and J ends were trimmed by 2 bases and 4 bases, with 9 bases remaining between them. The DNA for the CDR3 is TGTGCCAGCTCACCAGGATTCCTTTACGAGCAGTACTTC. It translates to CASSPGFLYEQYF.

This chain connects TRBV6-5 to TRBJ1-2; D is perhaps TRBD1 (6 bases). V lost 5 bases and J 4 bases, leaving 11 bases between the germline ends. This CDR3 has 13 amino acids. Germline V gives CDR1 MNHEY, CDR2 SVGAGI. CDR3 amino acids: CASSATGPYGYTF. The CDR3, as DNA: TGTGCCAGCAGTGCTACAGGGCCCTATGGCTACACCTTC.

The chain has TRBV9 and TRBJ2-5; D is uncertain. Germline loops: CDR1 SGDLS, CDR2 YYNGEE. V shed 2 bases and J shed 4 bases, with 12 bases lying between them. The CDR3 extends over 14 amino acids. CDR3 residues: CASSVMWTGETQYF. CDR3 DNA: TGTGCCAGCAGCGTGATGTGGACCGGAGAGACCCAGTACTTC.

The chain links TRBV7-9 to TRBJ2-3; D is undetermined. Trimming took off 7 bases at V and 11 bases at J, with 13 bases between the two ends. Germline CDR1 reads SEHNR; CDR2 reads FQNEAQ (reference sequence). The CDR3 loop spans 11 amino acids. In DNA form, the CDR3 reads TGTGCCAGCACAGTCATGGTCGGGCAGTATTTT. This gives the protein CASTVMVGQYF.

The chain recombines TRBV12-3 or TRBV12-4 with TRBJ2-5; 9 bases map to TRBD1. Trimming took 4 bases from V and 5 from J; bases not matched to a gene: 5. There are 14 residues in the CDR3. The CDR3 region is CASSYGTGMETQYF. The CDR3 nucleotides read TGTGCCAGCAGTTACGGGACAGGGATGGAGACCCAGTACTTC.

This clonotype has more than one count but fewer than ten. V usage is TRBV7-9 and J usage is TRBJ2-7; D is uncertain. CDR1 is SEHNR and CDR2 is FQNEAQ in the germline V gene (reference sequence). The length of the CDR3 is 15 residues. V was clipped by 1 base and J by 0 bases, with 10 bases between them. CDR3 DNA sequence: TGTGCCAGCAGCTTAGGTTACGACCCCTCCTACGAGCAGTACTTC. Protein: CASSLGYDPSYEQYF.

Comments on this clonotype: One end of the junction is discordant with germline, which a read error may explain. V gene TRBV12-3 or TRBV12-4 combines with J gene TRBJ2-1; 9 bases are a match to TRBD1. The CDR3 runs 18 residues. CDR3 bases: TGTGCCAGCAGAACCGGACAGGGGTCAATTAGCTCCTACAATGGGCAGTTCTTC. Translation: CASRTGQGSISSYNGQFF.

A few counts support this clonotype. The CDR3 loop reads CASSSTWDTQYF. In nucleotides, the CDR3 is TGTGCCAGCAGCTCGACCTGGGATACGCAGTATTTT. V usage is TRBV7-2 and J usage is TRBJ2-3; D is uncertain. Trimming left V 4 bases short and J 6 bases short, with 8 bases between. Germline CDR1 SGHTA, CDR2 FQGNSA. The CDR3 runs to 12 residues.

A few counts support this clonotype. The chain has TRBV7-9 and TRBJ1-1; D is undetermined. From germline, CDR1 is SEHNR and CDR2 FQNEAQ (reference sequence). The CDR3 contains 14 residues. V was clipped by 2 bases and J by 1 base, with 8 bases between them. The CDR3 bases are TGTGCCAGCAGCTTAATGGGCGGGAACACTGAAGCTTTCTTT. This encodes CASSLMGGNTEAFF.

This clonotype has just a few counts. CDR3 nucleotide sequence: TGTGCCAGCAGTCCGCAGGTTCGGGTCCTCTATGGCTACACCTTC. This gives the protein CASSPQVRVLYGYTF. This chain joins TRBV12-3 or TRBV12-4 and TRBJ1-2, with D unresolved. The CDR3 consists of 15 residues. The V gene lost 5 bases and the J gene lost 4 bases, with 17 bases spanning the gap.

The chain links TRBV6-5 to TRBJ1-4; D unclear. V lost 0 bases and J lost 13, with 18 bases in between. The length of the CDR3 is 15 residues. From germline, CDR1 is MNHEY and CDR2 SVGAGI. The CDR3 loop is CASSYSAGSLDLLFF. The CDR3 DNA reads TGTGCCAGCAGTTACTCGGCAGGCTCACTGGATCTACTGTTTTTT.

The genes are TRBV6-5 and TRBJ2-5, with a tentative D call TRBD2 (5 bases). Trimming took 0 bases from V and 3 from J, leaving 8 bases between them. The CDR3 covers 14 residues. The germline V gene encodes CDR1 MNHEY and CDR2 SVGAGI. CDR3 bases: TGTGCCAGCAGTTACTCGATGACTAAAGAGACCCAGTACTTC. Amino acids: CASSYSMTKETQYF.

The genes are TRBV7-9 and TRBJ2-1, with D perhaps given as TRBD1 or TRBD2 (5 bases each). The end of the DNA aligns better with TRBJ2-7, so the J call may be wrong. CDR3 length: 16 amino acids. Per germline, CDR1 SEHNR and CDR2 FQNEAQ (reference sequence). The DNA of the CDR3 is TGTGCCAGCAGCTCACCGCTAGCAGGGCAGCCCTACGAGCAGTACTTC. Its protein product is CASSSPLAGQPYEQYF.

Here the CDR3 reads CASRGGAAPTYEQYF. CDR3 DNA: TGCGCCAGTCGCGGCGGGGCCGCTCCGACCTACGAGCAGTACTTC. The chain couples TRBV5-1 to TRBJ2-7; D possibly corresponds to TRBD2 (6 bases). V shed 8 bases and J shed 2 bases, with 20 bases lying between them. Looked up from germline, CDR1 is SGHRS and CDR2 is YFSETQ. CDR3 size: 15 residues. Full variable domain (outside the CDR3, taken from reference TRBV5-1 and TRBJ2-7): KAGVTQTPRYLIKTRGQQVTLSCSPISGHRSVSWYQQTPGQGLQFLFEYFSETQRNKGNFPGRFSGRQFSNSRSEMNVSTLELGDSALYLCASRGGAAPTYEQYFGPGTRLTVT.

The rearrangement links TRBV11-2 to TRBJ2-1; D is possibly TRBD2 (6 bases). The CDR3 runs to 13 residues. Deletions cut 6 bases from V and 5 bases from J, with 11 bases between. Germline V CDR1 and CDR2: SGHAT, FQNNGV. The CDR3, as DNA: TGTGCCAGCAGGCCGGGACTCGACAATGAGCAGTTCTTC. Protein product: CASRPGLDNEQFF.

This clonotype was counted a few times. The chain links TRBV5-1 to TRBJ1-5, with TRBD1 matching 11 bases. The CDR3 sequence is 15 residues long. Germline lookup yields CDR1 SGHRS and CDR2 YFSETQ. V shed 4 bases and J 8 bases; nucleotides not matched to a gene: 8. CDR3 sequence: CASSLGRGQGEPQHF. The CDR3 DNA is TGCGCCAGCAGCCTTGGAAGGGGACAGGGGGAGCCCCAGCATTTT.

This clonotype has ten or more counts. The chain joins TRBV29-1 to TRBJ2-1; the D is unclear. Trimming stripped 4 bases from V and 9 bases from J, with 13 bases between. Germline assignment: CDR1 SQVTM and CDR2 ANQGSEA. This CDR3 is 12 amino acids long. The CDR3 is CSVGSGRSEQFF. The CDR3 region has the DNA TGCAGCGTTGGGTCTGGTAGGAGTGAGCAGTTCTTC.

CDR3 nucleotides: TGCAGCGTTGCGGGGGTGGGTACGAGCTCCTACAATGAGCAGTTCTTC. Protein: CSVAGVGTSSYNEQFF. The genes are TRBV29-1 and TRBJ2-1; D may be TRBD2 (6 bases). Germline V gene lookup returns CDR1 SQVTM and CDR2 ANQGSEA. This CDR3 comprises 16 residues. With 4 bases removed from V and 0 bases from J, the gap between germline ends came to 16 bases.

The gene calls are TRBV7-3 and TRBJ2-4; D is possibly TRBD1 (6 bases). CDR1 is SGHTA and CDR2 is FQGTGA in the germline V gene. The CDR3 extends over 15 amino acids. The ends were cut back, 2 bases at V and 7 bases at J, with 15 bases in the middle. CDR3 sequence (DNA): TGTGCCAGCAGCTTAGGCAGGGACAACAACAACATTCAGTACTTC. Amino acids: CASSLGRDNNNIQYF. Drawing the rest from reference TRBV7-3 and TRBJ2-4, the complete variable domain is GAGVSQTPSNKVTEKGKYVELRCDPISGHTALYWYRQSLGQGPEFLIYFQGTGAADDSGLPNDRFFAVRPEGSVSTLKIQRTERGDSAVYLCASSLGRDNNNIQYFGAGTRLSVL.